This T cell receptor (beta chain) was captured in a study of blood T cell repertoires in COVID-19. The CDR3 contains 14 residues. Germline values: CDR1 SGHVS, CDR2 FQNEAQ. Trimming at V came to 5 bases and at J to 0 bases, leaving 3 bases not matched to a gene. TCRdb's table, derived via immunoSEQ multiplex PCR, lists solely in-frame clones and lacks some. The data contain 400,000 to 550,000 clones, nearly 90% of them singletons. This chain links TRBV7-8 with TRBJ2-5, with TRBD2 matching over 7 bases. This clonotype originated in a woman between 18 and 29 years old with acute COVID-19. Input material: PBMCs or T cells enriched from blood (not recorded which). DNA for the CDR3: TGTGCCAGCAGCGGGGACTACCACCAAGAGACCCAGTACTTC. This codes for CASSGDYHQETQYF.